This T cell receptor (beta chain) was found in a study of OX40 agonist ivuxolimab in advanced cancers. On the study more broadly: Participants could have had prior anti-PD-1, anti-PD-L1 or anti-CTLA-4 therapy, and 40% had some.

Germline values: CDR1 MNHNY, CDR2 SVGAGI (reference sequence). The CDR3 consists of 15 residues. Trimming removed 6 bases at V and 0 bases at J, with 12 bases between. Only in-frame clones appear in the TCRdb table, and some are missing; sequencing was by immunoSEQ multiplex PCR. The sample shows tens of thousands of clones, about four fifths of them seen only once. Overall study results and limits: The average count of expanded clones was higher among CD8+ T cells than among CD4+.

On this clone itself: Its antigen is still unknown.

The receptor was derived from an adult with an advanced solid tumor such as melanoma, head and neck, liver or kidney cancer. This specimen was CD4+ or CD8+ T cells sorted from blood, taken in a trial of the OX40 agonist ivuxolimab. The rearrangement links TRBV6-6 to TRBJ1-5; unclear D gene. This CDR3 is CASSRLQPSNQPQHF. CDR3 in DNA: TGTGCCAGCAGCCGACTCCAGCCTAGCAATCAGCCCCAGCATTTT.